These T cell receptor beta chains were read from a single sample in a study of T cell responses to AZD1222 COVID-19 vaccine. TCRdb keeps only in-frame clones here, not all; method: immunoSEQ multiplex PCR. The sample has approximately 210,000 clones, less than 95% seen once; the top ten hold 1.7%. The material was peripheral blood, obtained 28 days after the second dose of the MenACWY control vaccine. All receptors come from an adult who received the MenACWY meningococcal vaccine as a control. Each CDR3 is given with its conserved first and last residue. D genes are given only for firm matches. Size is stated for part of the rows, as once, few or many counts, or as a class when the clone is expanded.

size	D	V	J	DNA	CDR3
NA	TRBD1	TRBV10-2	TRBJ1-5	TGCGCCAGCAGAGACAGGGCGGATCAGCCCCAGCATTTT	CASRDRADQPQHF
NA	NA	TRBV7-9	TRBJ2-6	TGTGCCAGCAGCTTAGGAACGTCCCACTCTGGGGCCAACGTCCTGACTTTC	CASSLGTSHSGANVLTF
NA	NA	TRBV6-5	TRBJ1-2	TGTGCCAGCAGTTACGATTACGCGGGTGGCTACACCTTC	CASSYDYAGGYTF
NA	NA	TRBV14	TRBJ2-7	TGTGCCAGCAGCCCCGACAGACTACCCTACGAGCAGTACTTC	CASSPDRLPYEQYF
NA	TRBD2	TRBV18	TRBJ2-7	TGTGCCAGCTCCGGGACTAGTTACGAGCAGTACTTC	CASSGTSYEQYF
NA	NA	TRBV19	TRBJ1-1	TGTGCCAGTAGTCCTCCCTTCTTAGGGATGAACACTGAAGCTTTCTTT	CASSPPFLGMNTEAFF
NA	NA	TRBV28	TRBJ1-3	TGTGCCAGCAACTTGGGGGGCGCTGGAAACACCATATATTTT	CASNLGGAGNTIYF
NA	NA	TRBV3-1/TRBV3-2	TRBJ2-2	TGTGCCAGCAGCCCCGTGGCTGTGGTCACCGGGGAGCTGTTTTTT	CASSPVAVVTGELFF
NA	NA	TRBV28	TRBJ1-1	TGTGCCAGCAGCCGCCTTTACACTGAAGCTTTCTTT	CASSRLYTEAFF
NA	TRBD2	TRBV7-8	TRBJ2-7	TGTGCCAGCAGCTTAGCGTCGGGGGGGGCCCAATACGAGCAGTACTTC	CASSLASGGAQYEQYF
NA	TRBD2	TRBV7-9	TRBJ2-5	TGTGCCAGCAGCTTAGTGGCTAGCGGAAAGACCCAGTACTTC	CASSLVASGKTQYF
once	NA	TRBV4-3	TRBJ1-5	TGCGCCAGCAGTCGACCTGGACAGATACATAGCAATCAGCCCCAGCATTTT	CASSRPGQIHSNQPQHF
NA	NA	TRBV11-2	TRBJ1-1	TGTGCCAGCAGCTTATTTTCCCATCTCAACACTGAAGCTTTCTTT	CASSLFSHLNTEAFF
NA	TRBD2	TRBV5-4	TRBJ2-7	TGTGCCAGCAGCAAGTTCAGGGAGGGTGGCGAGCAGTACTTC	CASSKFREGGEQYF
NA	NA	TRBV30	TRBJ2-1	TGTGCCTGGAGCGGTCGGGTCTACAATGAGCAGTTCTTC	CAWSGRVYNEQFF
few	NA	TRBV6-4	TRBJ2-3	TGTGCCAGCAGTGCATCTAGCTCGGCAGATACGCAGTATTTT	CASSASSSADTQYF
once	TRBD1	TRBV7-9	TRBJ2-7	TGTGCCAGCAGCCAGGGGGAGTACGAGCAGTACTTC	CASSQGEYEQYF
NA	NA	TRBV7-2	TRBJ1-5	TGTGCCAGCAGCTCCCGGGGGAATCAGCCCCAGCATTTT	CASSSRGNQPQHF
NA	NA	TRBV10-3	TRBJ1-5	TGTGCCGCCCGAGAAGCCGGTCAGCCCCAGCATTTT	CAAREAGQPQHF
NA	NA	TRBV2	TRBJ2-3	TGTGCCAGCAGTGTCCAGAGGACAGCAAGCACAGATACGCAGTATTTT	CASSVQRTASTDTQYF
NA	TRBD1	TRBV28	TRBJ1-6	TGTGCCAGCAGGCCCGGGACAGGGCGTCATGAGCTCCACTTT	CASRPGTGRHELHF
NA	NA	TRBV3-1/TRBV3-2	TRBJ1-6	TGTGCCAGCAGCCACCGGACAGAAAATTCACCCCTCCACTTT	CASSHRTENSPLHF
NA	TRBD1	TRBV28	TRBJ2-3	TGTGCCATCCTCTCCGGGACAGGGGGCCCAGATACGCAGTATTTT	CAILSGTGGPDTQYF
NA	NA	TRBV6-5	TRBJ2-5	TGTGCCAGCAGTCTCCAGCGAAACCAAGAGACCCAGTACTTC	CASSLQRNQETQYF
NA	TRBD1	TRBV3-1/TRBV3-2	TRBJ1-2	TGTGCCAGCAGCCAAGGAGGGACAGGTTATGGCTACACCTTC	CASSQGGTGYGYTF
NA	NA	TRBV6-5	TRBJ2-7	TGTGCCAGCAGTTACGCAGGGTATCAAGGAGGCGAGCAGTACTTC	CASSYAGYQGGEQYF
NA	NA	TRBV2	TRBJ2-7	TGTGCCAGCAGCGTGGACAGCTACTACGAGCAGTACTTC	CASSVDSYYEQYF
NA	NA	TRBV23-1	TRBJ1-5	TGCGCCGGAGGACACCCGGCGTTGAATCAGCCCCAGCATTTT	CAGGHPALNQPQHF
NA	NA	TRBV27	TRBJ1-2	TGTGCCAGCTGGGAGGAACAGGGCCGCGGTGGCTACACCTTC	CASWEEQGRGGYTF
NA	TRBD2	TRBV7-3	TRBJ2-2	TGTGCCAGCAGTCGAACCCTAGCGGGGGGTTCAGGCACCGGGGAGCTGTTTTTT	CASSRTLAGGSGTGELFF
NA	NA	TRBV5-4	TRBJ1-1	TGTGCCAGCAGCTCATCCCTGGGGGCCGGTCAGGGGGCTTTCTTT	CASSSSLGAGQGAFF
NA	NA	TRBV6-2/TRBV6-3	TRBJ1-1	TGTGCCAGCAGTGCAGACAGAACGGGGGCTGAAGCTTTCTTT	CASSADRTGAEAFF
NA	NA	TRBV29-1	TRBJ1-2	TGCAGCGTTGATTGGGGCTACACCTTC	CSVDWGYTF
NA	NA	TRBV19	TRBJ2-5	TGTGCCAGTAGTATCGGGGCATCGTACCAAGAGACCCAGTACTTC	CASSIGASYQETQYF
NA	NA	TRBV9	TRBJ1-3	TGTGCCAGCAGCGTACTGGGGAGTGACACCATATATTTT	CASSVLGSDTIYF
NA	NA	TRBV6-5	TRBJ2-5	TGTGCCAGCAGCCGAGGGGGGGGCCCTGAAGAGACCCAGTACTTC	CASSRGGGPEETQYF
few	NA	TRBV6-2/TRBV6-3	TRBJ2-5	TGTGCCAGCAGCGATACTTGGGAGACCCAGTACTTC	CASSDTWETQYF
NA	NA	TRBV7-6	TRBJ2-2	TGTGCCAGCAGCGCGGAGGCGGAGGGTTCCACCGGGGAGCTGTTTTTT	CASSAEAEGSTGELFF
NA	NA	TRBV7-2	TRBJ2-6	TGTGCCAGCAGCTTAGTTCAGTCTGGGGCCAACGTCCTGACTTTC	CASSLVQSGANVLTF
NA	NA	TRBV5-1	TRBJ2-7	TGCGCCAGCAGCTTTGGTGATTCCCGAGGCTCCTACGAGCAGTACTTC	CASSFGDSRGSYEQYF
NA	NA	TRBV29-1	TRBJ2-3	TGCAGCGTTGTCCCTGTCACAGATACGCAGTATTTT	CSVVPVTDTQYF
NA	NA	TRBV28	TRBJ1-4	TGTGCCAGCAGTTTTCGGCAGGGTAGATATGAAAAACTGTTTTTT	CASSFRQGRYEKLFF
NA	NA	TRBV7-9	TRBJ1-4	TGTGCCAGCAGCGCACGACGGACAATTAATGAAAAACTGTTTTTT	CASSARRTINEKLFF
NA	TRBD2	TRBV9	TRBJ2-2	TGTGCCAGCAGCGTAGCCCCGGGGGGGAACACCGGGGAGCTGTTTTTT	CASSVAPGGNTGELFF
NA	TRBD1	TRBV28	TRBJ1-5	TGTGCCAGCAGTTTGGACAGGGGTGGAAATCAGCCCCAGCATTTT	CASSLDRGGNQPQHF
NA	NA	TRBV28	TRBJ1-5	TGTGCCAGCAGTTTATCGGTGCAGCCCCAGCATTTT	CASSLSVQPQHF
NA	NA	TRBV27	TRBJ2-7	TGTGCCAGCGGACGGAACAGGGAGATGGGGGAGCAGTACTTC	CASGRNREMGEQYF
NA	NA	TRBV6-5	TRBJ2-1	TGTGCCAGCAGTCGGAGCAACTACAATGAGCAGTTCTTC	CASSRSNYNEQFF
once	NA	TRBV24-1	TRBJ2-7	TGTGCCACCAGAGAGACTGAATTCCGCGAGCAGTACTTC	CATRETEFREQYF
NA	TRBD1	TRBV19	TRBJ2-3	TGTGCCAGTAGTCAAGGACAGGGGAAAGATACGCAGTATTTT	CASSQGQGKDTQYF
NA	NA	TRBV9	TRBJ2-7	TGTGCCAGCAGCCCTGCGGGAAACTCCTACGAGCAGTACTTC	CASSPAGNSYEQYF